This TCR beta chain was obtained from a study of blood T cell repertoires in COVID-19. Germline V gene sequence: CDR1 MNHEY, CDR2 SVGAGI. V was clipped by 6 bases and J by 1 base, with 15 bases between them. The CDR3 extends over 15 amino acids. Sequencing was performed with immunoSEQ multiplex PCR; in TCRdb, only in-frame clones are kept and a portion is missing. The repertoire includes under 95,000 clones, approximately 86% of them detected once, and roughly 20% sits in the top ten. The rearrangement uses TRBV6-5 and TRBJ1-1, with D maybe TRBD1 (5 bases). Sequenced input: peripheral blood. The receptor's source is a woman over 75 with acute or convalescent COVID-19. As DNA, the CDR3 is TGTGCCAGCAGAGTGAGCAGGGAGGAGAACACTGAAGCTTTCTTT. It codes for CASRVSREENTEAFF.